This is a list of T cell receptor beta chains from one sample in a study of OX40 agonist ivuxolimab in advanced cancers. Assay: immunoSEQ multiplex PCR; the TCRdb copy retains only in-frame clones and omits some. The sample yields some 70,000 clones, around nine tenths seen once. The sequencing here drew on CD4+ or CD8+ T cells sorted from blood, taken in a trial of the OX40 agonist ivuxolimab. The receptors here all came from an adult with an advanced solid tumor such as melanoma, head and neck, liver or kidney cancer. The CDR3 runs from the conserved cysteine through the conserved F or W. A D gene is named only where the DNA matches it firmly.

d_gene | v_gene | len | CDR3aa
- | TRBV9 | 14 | CASSVDPNTGELFF
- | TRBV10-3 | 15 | CAISGGRVMNTEAFF
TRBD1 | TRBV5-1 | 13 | CASSPGQGRGYTF
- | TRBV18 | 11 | CASSPGETQYF
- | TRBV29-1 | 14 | CSVEHRERGYGYTF
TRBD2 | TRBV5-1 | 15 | CASNPGLAAYNEQFF
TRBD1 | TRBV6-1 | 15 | CASRKGARDGNTQYF
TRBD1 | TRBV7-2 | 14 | CASSRQGTTGELFF
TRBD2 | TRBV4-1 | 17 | CASSQAPQLAGAYEQYF
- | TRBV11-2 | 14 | CASKTLSSYNEQFF
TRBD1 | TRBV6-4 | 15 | CASSKTGRENTEAFF
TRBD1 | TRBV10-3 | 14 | CAIDNRDSSQPQHF
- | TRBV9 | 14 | CASSPNVGGTEAFF
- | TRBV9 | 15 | CASSPVGSSTDTQYF
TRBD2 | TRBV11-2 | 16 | CASSSGLAALRDEQYF
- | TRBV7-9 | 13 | CASSLDGRKTADF
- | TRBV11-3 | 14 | CASSPTGMNTEAFF
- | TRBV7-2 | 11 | CASSLGVGQHF
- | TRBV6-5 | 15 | CASSPPGRNNQPQHF
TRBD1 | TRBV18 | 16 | CASSLGTGSISYGYTF
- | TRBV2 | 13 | CASRVQSYTEAFF
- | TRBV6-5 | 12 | CASSKLTGEQFF